The rows below give T cell receptor beta chains drawn from one sample of a study of blood T cell repertoires in COVID-19. Assay: immunoSEQ multiplex PCR; the TCRdb copy retains only in-frame clones and omits some. This sample has about 160,000 clones, with about nine tenths found just once. Sample: PBMCs or T cells enriched from blood (not recorded which). The receptors derive from a woman aged 40 to 50 who had been exposed to COVID-19. Each CDR3 is given with its conserved first and last residue. The order of the fields is J gene, clone size, D gene, V gene, CDR3 DNA, CDR3 protein. D genes are given only for firm matches. Only part of the rows carry a size: once, few, many, or a class if the clone is expanded.

TRBJ2-4,NA,NA,TRBV9,TGTGCCAGCAGCAACGAGGAGGTTGGGGCCAAAAACATTCAGTACTTC,CASSNEEVGAKNIQYF
TRBJ2-7,NA,TRBD1,TRBV5-1,TGCGCCAGCAGCCTCACCGGGCAGGGGGCCAACGAGCAGTACTTC,CASSLTGQGANEQYF
TRBJ2-2,NA,NA,TRBV11-1,TGTGCCAGCAGCTTAGCTCCGGGACACTCGAACACCGGGGAGCTGTTTTTT,CASSLAPGHSNTGELFF
TRBJ1-2,NA,NA,TRBV7-9,TGTGCCAGCAGCTTAGGACAGGAATCCCCCTATGGCTACACCTTC,CASSLGQESPYGYTF
TRBJ1-2,NA,TRBD1,TRBV28,TGTGCCAGCAGTTTACAGGGACAGGGGGCAGGGGGCTACACCTTC,CASSLQGQGAGGYTF
TRBJ1-2,NA,NA,TRBV19,TGTGCCACAGGGTTAGCTAACTATGGCTACACCTTC,CATGLANYGYTF
TRBJ2-2,NA,TRBD2,TRBV28,TGTGCCAGCAGTTTTCTAGCGGGAGGTAGGACCGGGGAGCTGTTTTTT,CASSFLAGGRTGELFF
TRBJ1-1,NA,TRBD1,TRBV19,TGTGCCAGTCGACAGGGGGCCCGGAACACTGAAGCTTTCTTT,CASRQGARNTEAFF
TRBJ1-1,NA,TRBD1,TRBV11-2,TGTGCCAGCAGCGCCAGGGGGCTCGTGAACACTGAAGCTTTCTTT,CASSARGLVNTEAFF
TRBJ2-7,NA,NA,TRBV9,TGTGCCAGCAGCGTAGTCGACAGCCCCTACGAGCAGTACTTC,CASSVVDSPYEQYF
TRBJ1-2,NA,TRBD1,TRBV16,TGTGCCAGCAGCCAATCAGACAGGGCTATCTATGGCTACACCTTC,CASSQSDRAIYGYTF
TRBJ2-2,NA,TRBD2,TRBV7-3,TGTGCCAGCAGCCTTCGCGGGGGGTCCACCGGGGAGCTGTTTTTT,CASSLRGGSTGELFF
TRBJ2-1,NA,NA,TRBV19,TGTGCCAGTAGTATAGGAGCTTTCCCCTACAATGAGCAGTTCTTC,CASSIGAFPYNEQFF
TRBJ1-1,NA,TRBD1,TRBV10-3,TGTGCCATCAACGACAGGGCGAGCACTGAAGCTTTCTTT,CAINDRASTEAFF
TRBJ1-4,NA,NA,TRBV4-1,TGCGCCAGCAGCCAATGGGGCCCTGGGGGGGTTAATGAAAAACTGTTTTTT,CASSQWGPGGVNEKLFF
TRBJ2-7,NA,TRBD1,TRBV7-8,TGTGCCAGCAGCTTAGTTCCCGACAGGGGGCAAGAGCAGTACTTC,CASSLVPDRGQEQYF
TRBJ2-3,once,TRBD1,TRBV6-1,TGTGCCAGCAGGGACAGGGTGTCAGATACGCAGTATTTT,CASRDRVSDTQYF
TRBJ2-7,NA,TRBD2,TRBV19,TGTGCCAGTAGTGTAGGGACTAGCGCCTACTACGAGCAGTACTTC,CASSVGTSAYYEQYF
TRBJ1-4,NA,NA,TRBV28,TGTGCCAGCAGACACCCAAAAGGGAGGGGTACTAATGAAAAACTGTTTTTT,CASRHPKGRGTNEKLFF
TRBJ2-5,NA,NA,TRBV4-1,TGCGCCAGCAGCCAAGGCTACCGGTCGGACCAAGAGACCCAGTACTTC,CASSQGYRSDQETQYF
TRBJ1-6,NA,NA,TRBV28,TGTGCCAGCAGCACGACAGCGAATTATAATTCACCCCTCCACTTT,CASSTTANYNSPLHF
TRBJ1-4,NA,TRBD1,TRBV27,TGTGCCAGCAGGAAGTTTGGGACAGACCCAACTAATGAAAAACTGTTTTTT,CASRKFGTDPTNEKLFF
TRBJ2-7,NA,TRBD2,TRBV6-6,TGTGCCAGCAGTCAACTAGCGGGGAGCTACGAGCAGTACTTC,CASSQLAGSYEQYF
TRBJ2-7,NA,TRBD1,TRBV9,TGTGCCAGCAGCGTAGGAGCAGGGGGCCCAGGGGAGCAGTACTTC,CASSVGAGGPGEQYF
TRBJ1-5,few,NA,TRBV9,TGTGCCAGCAGCGTAGGACCAGGGTTTGATCAGCCCCAGCATTTT,CASSVGPGFDQPQHF
TRBJ2-7,NA,NA,TRBV28,TGTGCCAGCAGTCTAGGGGTGAGGGAGCAGTACTTC,CASSLGVREQYF
TRBJ2-7,NA,NA,TRBV7-8,TGTGCCAGCAGCTTAGAATCAGGTCGGGGAACCTACGAGCAGTACTTC,CASSLESGRGTYEQYF
TRBJ2-2,NA,TRBD2,TRBV11-2,TGTGCCAGCAGCCCCGCGGGCGGGGGAAACACCGGGGAGCTGTTTTTT,CASSPAGGGNTGELFF
TRBJ2-7,NA,NA,TRBV7-9,TGTGCCAGCAGCGGAATAGGGGGGGTCAGTGCCTACGAGCAGTACTTC,CASSGIGGVSAYEQYF
TRBJ2-1,NA,TRBD2,TRBV20-1,TGCAGTGCTCGTGTCTGGACTAGCGGGGCTAGTTATGAGCAGTTCTTC,CSARVWTSGASYEQFF
TRBJ1-6,NA,TRBD1,TRBV5-1,TGCGCCAGCAGCCCGGGACAGGGTAATTCACCCCTCCACTTT,CASSPGQGNSPLHF
TRBJ1-2,NA,NA,TRBV7-2,TGTGCCAGCAGCTTCAGACAGCAGAGCTATGGCTACACCTTC,CASSFRQQSYGYTF
TRBJ2-7,NA,TRBD1,TRBV27,TGTGCCAGCAGTCCCTTGGGACAGGGAGCTTTCTACGAGCAGTACTTC,CASSPLGQGAFYEQYF
TRBJ2-7,NA,TRBD1,TRBV27,TGTGCCAGCAGCCTCCGGGACAGGGGAACCTACGAGCAGTACTTC,CASSLRDRGTYEQYF
TRBJ1-2,NA,NA,TRBV2,TGTGCCAGCAGGAATCTCAGGGGCTTCGATGGCTACACCTTC,CASRNLRGFDGYTF
TRBJ2-2,once,NA,TRBV7-2,TGTGCCAGCAGCTTAGTCGGCGGGACCTTCAAAGGAGGGGAGCTGTTTTTT,CASSLVGGTFKGGELFF
TRBJ1-1,NA,NA,TRBV5-4,TGTGCCAGCAGCTTACACCAGGGGAACACTGAAGCTTTCTTT,CASSLHQGNTEAFF
TRBJ2-1,NA,TRBD1,TRBV28,TGTGCCAGCACTATGGGGGACAGGGCCATTAATGAGCAGTTCTTC,CASTMGDRAINEQFF
TRBJ1-1,NA,NA,TRBV2,TGTGCCAGCAGTGTGTCCGCGGGCTGGGACACTGAAGCTTTCTTT,CASSVSAGWDTEAFF
TRBJ2-1,few,TRBD2,TRBV15,TGTGCCACCAGCAGAGGGACTAGCGGGAGTATCAGAGGTCGGTACAATGAGCAGTTCTTC,CATSRGTSGSIRGRYNEQFF